Listed below are T cell receptor beta chains from one sample, sequenced in a study of identical twins. A single record per CDR3 protein comes from TCRdb applying MiXCR to the 5' RACE reads. The repertoire consists of 350,000 or so distinct CDR3 sequences, with around 9.7% occurring once and the leading ten covering roughly 8.9%. Source material: naive T cells sorted from blood. The source of these receptors is a woman between 50 and 59 years old in good health. CDR3s include the opening cysteine and the closing phenylalanine or tryptophan. A D gene is named only where the DNA matches it firmly. Where a row states a size, it is once, few, many or the class of an expanded clone; other rows omit it.

d_call	v_call	j_call	clone_size	cdr3_nt	cdr3_aa
-	TRBV5-1	TRBJ2-6	-	TGCGCCAGCAGCTTAGGGACGCTGAGAACGTCCAACGTCCTGACTTTC	CASSLGTLRTSNVLTF
TRBD1	TRBV12-3/TRBV12-4	TRBJ1-5	many	TGTGCCAGCAGCTATACAGGGGGCGGGTTTTGGAATCAGCCCCAGCATTTT	CASSYTGGGFWNQPQHF
-	TRBV20-1	TRBJ1-5	-	TGCAGTGCTAGATGGTTAACAGGAGATCAGCCCCAGCATTTT	CSARWLTGDQPQHF
-	TRBV3-1	TRBJ1-4	many	TGTGCCAGCAGCCCCCGACCCGGCGGGGAAAAACTGTTTTTT	CASSPRPGGEKLFF
TRBD1	TRBV20-1	TRBJ1-6	many	TGCAGTGCTAGGGACTACAGGGGGAATTCACCCCTCCACTTT	CSARDYRGNSPLHF
-	TRBV3-1	TRBJ2-7	-	TGTGCCAGCAGCCAAGGCCTGATGGACGAGCAGTACTTC	CASSQGLMDEQYF
TRBD2	TRBV3-1	TRBJ2-1	few	TGTGCCAGCAGGACTAGCGGGCTCGATGAGCAGTTCTTC	CASRTSGLDEQFF
-	TRBV6-5	TRBJ1-2	many	TGTGCCAGCAGTTACAGGCAGGGGAACTATGGCTACACCTTC	CASSYRQGNYGYTF
TRBD1	TRBV5-6	TRBJ1-1	many	TGTGCCAGCAGCTTGGGCCAGGACAGGAACCGTATTGAAGCTTTCTTT	CASSLGQDRNRIEAFF
TRBD1	TRBV24-1	TRBJ2-4	-	TGTGCCACCGCCGCCGGGACAGGGATTGGGGGAGAAAACATTCAGTACTTC	CATAAGTGIGGENIQYF
-	TRBV20-1	TRBJ2-5	-	TGCAGTGCTAGATACCAGCGGAGCCAAGAGACCCAGTACTTC	CSARYQRSQETQYF
-	TRBV11-2	TRBJ2-1	-	TGTGCCAGCAGCTTGAGGTGGGACACCCGATACAATGAGCAGTTCTTC	CASSLRWDTRYNEQFF
-	TRBV29-1	TRBJ1-5	many	TGCAGCGTTGGATTGGGGGGCGGTCAGCCCCAGCATTTT	CSVGLGGGQPQHF
TRBD1	TRBV5-6	TRBJ1-5	few	TGTGCCAGCAGCCCGGGACAGGGTAGCAATCAGCCCCAGCATTTT	CASSPGQGSNQPQHF
TRBD2	TRBV5-6	TRBJ2-3	many	TGTGCCAGCAGCCCATTAGCGGGAGGGGTAACAGATACGCAGTATTTT	CASSPLAGGVTDTQYF
TRBD2	TRBV7-2	TRBJ2-1	-	TGTGCCAGCCTCTTAGGACTAGCGGTCTACAATGAGCAGTTCTTC	CASLLGLAVYNEQFF
-	TRBV5-1	TRBJ1-1	many	TGCGCCAGCAGCCAACAATCGAACACTGAAGCTTTCTTT	CASSQQSNTEAFF
-	TRBV12-3/TRBV12-4	TRBJ1-1	-	TGTGCCAGCAGCCCCCGGGCCCCACTTTTCGCTTTCTTT	CASSPRAPLFAFF
TRBD2	TRBV4-1	TRBJ2-1	few	TGCGCCAGCAGTCCACCCGCGGGAGGTTACAATGAGCAGTTCTTC	CASSPPAGGYNEQFF
TRBD2	TRBV19	TRBJ2-5	-	TGTGCCAGTAGTCTAGCGGGAGGGAGCTTCCAAGAGACCCAGTACTTC	CASSLAGGSFQETQYF
TRBD2	TRBV28	TRBJ2-5	few	TGTGCCAGCAGTTTCTCCGATAGCCCACTTCTAGCGGAGATCCAAGAGACCCAGTACTTC	CASSFSDSPLLAEIQETQYF
-	TRBV20-1	TRBJ1-5	-	TGCAGTGCTTGGATCGGGCCCCAGCATTTT	CSAWIGPQHF
-	TRBV6-5	TRBJ2-3	-	TGTGCCAGCAGGGAGTTCCCAGATACGCAGTATTTT	CASREFPDTQYF
-	TRBV7-2	TRBJ2-7	few	TGTGCCAGCAGCTTAGGTTGGAGAGTCTACGAGCAGTACTTC	CASSLGWRVYEQYF
-	TRBV20-1	TRBJ1-5	few	TGCAGTGCTAGTGTAGGCCAGCCGAATCAGCCCCAGCATTTT	CSASVGQPNQPQHF
TRBD2	TRBV12-3/TRBV12-4	TRBJ2-3	few	TGTGCCAGCAGCCACCGCGGGAGTAGGGATACGCAGTATTTT	CASSHRGSRDTQYF
TRBD2	TRBV7-8	TRBJ2-1	-	TGTGCCAGCAGCTTGTCGCTAGCGGCCTACAATGAGCAGTTCTTC	CASSLSLAAYNEQFF
-	TRBV5-4	TRBJ2-3	many	TGTGCCAGCAGCTTGCAACCGCAGGCGCAGTATTTT	CASSLQPQAQYF
-	TRBV27	TRBJ1-2	-	TGTGCCAGCAGCTTCGCGGGGTTGGACTATGGCTACACCTTC	CASSFAGLDYGYTF
-	TRBV5-8	TRBJ2-1	many	TGTGCCAGCAGCCGTTTCGGGACTCCGGAGTACAATGAGCAGTTCTTC	CASSRFGTPEYNEQFF
TRBD2	TRBV9	TRBJ2-1	few	TGTGCCAGCAGCCCTCCGGGACTAGCGGGGGCGGAGCAGTTCTTC	CASSPPGLAGAEQFF
-	TRBV7-2	TRBJ2-2	many	TGTGCCAGCAGGGTGTCGGGGGTCGCCGGGGAGCTGTTTTTT	CASRVSGVAGELFF
TRBD2	TRBV10-3	TRBJ2-2	many	TGTGCCATCAGAGCTCCCGCGGGAGGGATGGGCACCGGGGAGCTGTTTTTT	CAIRAPAGGMGTGELFF
-	TRBV5-1	TRBJ2-3	-	TGCGCCAGCAGCCCCTATCGCGGCACAGATACGCAGTATTTT	CASSPYRGTDTQYF
-	TRBV7-2	TRBJ2-2	many	TGTGCCAGCAGCTTAGTTGTCGGGGAGCTGTTTTTT	CASSLVVGELFF
-	TRBV29-1	TRBJ1-1	many	TGCAGCGTTGCGAGGAACACTGAAGCTTTCTTT	CSVARNTEAFF
TRBD1	TRBV29-1	TRBJ2-2	few	TGCAGCGTTGGCGGGACAGGGTGGGACACCGGGGAGCTGTTTTTT	CSVGGTGWDTGELFF
-	TRBV4-1	TRBJ2-1	-	TGCGCCAGCAGACAAGAAGGACGCTACAATGAGCAGTTCTTC	CASRQEGRYNEQFF
TRBD2	TRBV20-1	TRBJ2-7	many	TGCAGTGCTAGGCCGGGACTAGCGGGGAGCGAGCAGTACTTC	CSARPGLAGSEQYF
TRBD1	TRBV6-5	TRBJ2-2	-	TGTGCCAGCAGGGGGACAGGAGGCACCGGGGAGCTGTTTTTT	CASRGTGGTGELFF
-	TRBV2	TRBJ1-1	few	TGTGCCAGCAGTGACGGACAGCACACTGAAGCTTTCTTT	CASSDGQHTEAFF
TRBD2	TRBV6-5	TRBJ2-5	-	TGTGCCAGCAGCCTCCGGCGCGGGAGGTTGGAGACCCAGTACTTC	CASSLRRGRLETQYF
-	TRBV7-9	TRBJ1-1	few	TGTGCCAGCAGCGCTAACCAATGGCAGGGTAAGCCGAACACTGAAGCTTTCTTT	CASSANQWQGKPNTEAFF
-	TRBV3-1	TRBJ2-3	many	TGTGCCAGCAAGGGGCGGGTTTCCACAGATACGCAGTATTTT	CASKGRVSTDTQYF
TRBD1	TRBV10-3	TRBJ2-5	few	TGTGCCATCAGTACAGGGGTGGAGACCCAGTACTTC	CAISTGVETQYF
-	TRBV20-1	TRBJ1-5	many	TGCAGTGCGATACCCGATGGGCGTAGCAATCAGCCCCAGCATTTT	CSAIPDGRSNQPQHF
-	TRBV5-1	TRBJ2-1	many	TGCGCCAGCAGCTTGGGGGGCTCCTACAATGAGCAGTTCTTC	CASSLGGSYNEQFF
-	TRBV11-2	TRBJ2-1	few	TGTGCCAGCAGCCGCGGGGGACAAAGGGGTGAGCAGTTCTTC	CASSRGGQRGEQFF
TRBD1	TRBV5-1	TRBJ2-1	few	TGCGCCAGCAGCCCACCTAGGACAGGGCAAAATGAGCAGTTCTTC	CASSPPRTGQNEQFF
TRBD1	TRBV12-3/TRBV12-4	TRBJ2-5	many	TGTGCCAGCAGTCGGGACAGGGCCTCGACCCAGTACTTC	CASSRDRASTQYF